This record covers a single T cell receptor beta chain. Peripheral blood CD8+ and CD4+ T cells were profiled by TCR beta sequencing. Negative isolation was used for CD8+ and CD4+ T cells and FACS enrichment for TEMRA cells. The data stem from a study of CD8 T cells in Susac syndrome. Study-wide background: There were Susac syndrome patients who were therapy-naive at blood draw, others on corticosteroids, and others on intravenous immunoglobulin alone.

RNA, at roughly 0.45 to 1 ug, was reverse transcribed with random hexamers. It was immunoSEQ multiplex PCR that amplified TCR beta CDR3 across 54 Vbeta and 13 Jbeta. A single record per CDR3 protein comes from TCRdb applying MiXCR to the immunoSEQ multiplex PCR reads. Of 150,000 to 200,000 distinct CDR3 sequences detected, approximately 95% appear once; the ten largest clones hold roughly 0.15%. V dropped 1 base and J dropped 7 bases, with 14 bases sitting between them. CDR3 length: 15 residues. Germline V gives CDR1 LGHDT, CDR2 YNNKEL (reference sequence). The chain joins TRBV3-1 to TRBJ2-1; perhaps TRBD2 as D (6 bases). This receptor was obtained from a human donor with Susac syndrome. The specimen was CD8+ T cells from PBMCs. CDR3 loop: CASSQGRRDGNEQFF. The CDR3 DNA reads as TGTGCCAGCAGCCAAGGACGGCGGGACGGGAATGAGCAGTTCTTC.